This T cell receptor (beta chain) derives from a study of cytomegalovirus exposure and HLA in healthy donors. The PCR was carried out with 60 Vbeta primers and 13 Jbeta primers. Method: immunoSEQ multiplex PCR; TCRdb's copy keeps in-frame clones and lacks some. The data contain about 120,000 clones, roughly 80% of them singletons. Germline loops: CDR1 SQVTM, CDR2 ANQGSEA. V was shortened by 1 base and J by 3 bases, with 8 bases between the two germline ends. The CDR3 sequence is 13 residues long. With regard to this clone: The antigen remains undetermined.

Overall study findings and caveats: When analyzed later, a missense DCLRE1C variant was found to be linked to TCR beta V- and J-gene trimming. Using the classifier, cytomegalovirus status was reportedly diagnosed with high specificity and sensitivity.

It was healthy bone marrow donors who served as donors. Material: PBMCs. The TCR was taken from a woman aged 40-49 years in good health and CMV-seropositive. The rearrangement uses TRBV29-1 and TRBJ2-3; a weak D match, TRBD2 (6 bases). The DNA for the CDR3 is TGCAGCGTTGAAGGGAGGGTTACAGATACGCAGTATTTT. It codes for CSVEGRVTDTQYF.